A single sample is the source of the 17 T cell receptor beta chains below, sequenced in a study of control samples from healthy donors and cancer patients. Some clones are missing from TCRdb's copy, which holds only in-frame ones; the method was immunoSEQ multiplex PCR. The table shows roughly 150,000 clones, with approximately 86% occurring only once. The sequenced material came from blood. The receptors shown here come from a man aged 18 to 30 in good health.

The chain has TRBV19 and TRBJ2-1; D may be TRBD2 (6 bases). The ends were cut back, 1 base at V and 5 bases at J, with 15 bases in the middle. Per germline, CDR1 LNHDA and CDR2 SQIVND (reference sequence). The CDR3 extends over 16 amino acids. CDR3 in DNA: TGTGCCAGTAGTATAGTATACGGGGGTTCCCACAATGAGCAGTTCTTC. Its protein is CASSIVYGGSHNEQFF. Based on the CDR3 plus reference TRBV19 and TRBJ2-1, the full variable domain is DGGITQSPKYLFRKEGQNVTLSCEQNLNHDAMYWYRQDPGQGLRLIYYSQIVNDFQKGDIAEGYSVSREKKESFPLTVTSAQKNPTAFYLCASSIVYGGSHNEQFFGPGTRLTVL.

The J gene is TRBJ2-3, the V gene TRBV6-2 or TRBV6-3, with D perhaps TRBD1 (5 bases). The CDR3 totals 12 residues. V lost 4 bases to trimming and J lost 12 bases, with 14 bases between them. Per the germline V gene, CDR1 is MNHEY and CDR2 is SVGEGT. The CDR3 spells CASSSGPGFQYF. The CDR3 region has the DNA TGTGCCAGCAGTTCCGGGCCAGGGTTCCAGTATTTT.

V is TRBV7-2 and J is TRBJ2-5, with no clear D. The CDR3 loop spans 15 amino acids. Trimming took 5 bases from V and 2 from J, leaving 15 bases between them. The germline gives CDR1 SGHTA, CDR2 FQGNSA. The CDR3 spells CASSTQSGLQETQYF. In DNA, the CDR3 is TGTGCCAGCAGCACCCAGTCCGGCCTACAAGAGACCCAGTACTTC.

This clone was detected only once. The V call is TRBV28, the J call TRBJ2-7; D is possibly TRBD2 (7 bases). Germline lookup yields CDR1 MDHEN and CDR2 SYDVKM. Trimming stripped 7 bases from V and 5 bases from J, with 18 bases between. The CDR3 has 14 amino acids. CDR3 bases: TGTGCCAGCACCCATGGGGGGGCGCCGGACGAGCAGTACTTC. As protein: CASTHGGAPDEQYF.

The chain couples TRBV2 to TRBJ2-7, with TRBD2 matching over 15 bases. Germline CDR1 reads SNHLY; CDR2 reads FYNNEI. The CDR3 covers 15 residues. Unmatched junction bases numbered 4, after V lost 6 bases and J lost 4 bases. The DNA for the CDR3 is TGTGCCAGCAGGAAGGGGACTAGCGGGGGGTACGAGCAGTACTTC. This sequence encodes CASRKGTSGGYEQYF.

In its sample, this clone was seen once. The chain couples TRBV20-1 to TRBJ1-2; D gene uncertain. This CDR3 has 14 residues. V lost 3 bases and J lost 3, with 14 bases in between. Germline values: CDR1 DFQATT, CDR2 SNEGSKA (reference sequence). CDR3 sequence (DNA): TGCAGTGCTAGTCGGTCTGACCAGGACTATGGCTACACCTTC. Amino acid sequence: CSASRSDQDYGYTF.

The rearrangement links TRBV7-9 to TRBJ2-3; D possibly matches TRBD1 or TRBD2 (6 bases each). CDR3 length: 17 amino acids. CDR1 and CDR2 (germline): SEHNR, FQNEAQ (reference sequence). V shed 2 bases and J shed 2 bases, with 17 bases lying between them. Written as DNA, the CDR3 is TGTGCCAGCAGCTTAAGGGGGGCAGAAATTCCCACAGATACGCAGTATTTT. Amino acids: CASSLRGAEIPTDTQYF.

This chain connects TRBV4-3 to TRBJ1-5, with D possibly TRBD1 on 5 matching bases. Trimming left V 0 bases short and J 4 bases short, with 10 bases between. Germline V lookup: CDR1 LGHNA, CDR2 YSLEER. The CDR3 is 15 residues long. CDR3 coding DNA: TGCGCCAGCAGCCAAGATGCGACAGAAAATCAGCCCCAGCATTTT. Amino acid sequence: CASSQDATENQPQHF.

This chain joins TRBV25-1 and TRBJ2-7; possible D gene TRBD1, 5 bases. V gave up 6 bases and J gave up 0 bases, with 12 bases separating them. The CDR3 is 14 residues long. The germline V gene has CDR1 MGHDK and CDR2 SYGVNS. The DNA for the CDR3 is TGTGCCAGCAGGGCAGGGCTTGTCTCCTACGAGCAGTACTTC. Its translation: CASRAGLVSYEQYF.

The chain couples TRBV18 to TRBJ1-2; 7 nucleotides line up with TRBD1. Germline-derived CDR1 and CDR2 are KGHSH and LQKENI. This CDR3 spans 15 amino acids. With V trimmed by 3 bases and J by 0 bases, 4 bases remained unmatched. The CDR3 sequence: CASSPTGRANYGYTF. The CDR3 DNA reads TGTGCCAGCTCACCGACAGGGAGAGCTAACTATGGCTACACCTTC.

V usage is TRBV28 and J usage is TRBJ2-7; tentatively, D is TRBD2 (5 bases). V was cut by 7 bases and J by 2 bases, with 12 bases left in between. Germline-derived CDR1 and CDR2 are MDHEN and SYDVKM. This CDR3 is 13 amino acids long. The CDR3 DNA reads TGTGCCAGCACCCCCTCTAGCCCCTACGAGCAGTACTTC. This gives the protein CASTPSSPYEQYF.

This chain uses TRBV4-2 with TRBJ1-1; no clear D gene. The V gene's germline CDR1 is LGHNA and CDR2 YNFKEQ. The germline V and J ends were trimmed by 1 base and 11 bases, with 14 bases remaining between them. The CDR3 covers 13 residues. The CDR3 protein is CASSQVVGQEAFF. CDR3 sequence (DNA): TGTGCCAGCAGCCAAGTCGTTGGGCAGGAGGCTTTCTTT.

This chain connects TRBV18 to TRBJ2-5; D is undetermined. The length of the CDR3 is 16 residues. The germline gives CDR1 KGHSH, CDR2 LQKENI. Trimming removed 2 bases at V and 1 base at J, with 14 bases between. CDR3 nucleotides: TGTGCCAGCTCACCAGTATTATCCCGCGCCCAAGAGACCCAGTACTTC. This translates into CASSPVLSRAQETQYF.

This chain's CDR3 is CASSPNRGEQFF. The CDR3 DNA follows: TGTGCCAGCAGCCCGAACAGAGGTGAGCAGTTCTTC. The V call is TRBV4-2, the J call TRBJ2-1; D unclear. Germline V CDR1 and CDR2: LGHNA, YNFKEQ. This CDR3 is built from 12 residues. The V gene lost 4 bases and the J gene lost 9 bases, with 10 bases spanning the gap.

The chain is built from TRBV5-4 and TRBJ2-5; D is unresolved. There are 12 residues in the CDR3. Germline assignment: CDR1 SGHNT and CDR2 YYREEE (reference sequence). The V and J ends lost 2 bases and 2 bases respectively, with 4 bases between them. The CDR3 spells CASSFQQETQYF. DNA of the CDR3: TGTGCCAGCAGCTTCCAACAAGAGACCCAGTACTTC.

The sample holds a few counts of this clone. The CDR3 reads CASSDSGTGFYEQYF. The CDR3 coding sequence is TGTGCCAGCAGTGACTCCGGGACAGGGTTCTACGAGCAGTACTTC. V is TRBV28 and J is TRBJ2-7; the match to TRBD1 covers 9 bases. CDR3 size: 15 residues. Germline values: CDR1 MDHEN, CDR2 SYDVKM. V lost 5 bases to trimming and J lost 3 bases; unmatched junction nucleotides: 8.

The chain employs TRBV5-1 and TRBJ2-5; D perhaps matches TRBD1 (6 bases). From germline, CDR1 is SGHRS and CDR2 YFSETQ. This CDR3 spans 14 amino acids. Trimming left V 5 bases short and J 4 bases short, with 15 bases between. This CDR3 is CASREQGQGETQYF. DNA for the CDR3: TGCGCCAGCAGGGAACAGGGCCAAGGAGAGACCCAGTACTTC.